The clone carrying this T cell receptor beta chain has at least ten counts. What it binds is unknown. Trimming pared 2 bases from V and 4 bases from J, leaving 7 bases between. CDR1 and CDR2 (germline): ENHRY, SYGVKD. The CDR3 runs 13 residues. The data stem from a study of T-cell reconstitution after alpha-beta-depleted transplantation in children. Overall study results and limits: Several patients had high TCRbeta diversity at day 60; it came from surviving recipient T cells and thymic progenitors. Newly generated T cells supplied most T-cell counts and diversity one year post-transplant.

Using unique molecular identifiers, the investigators prepared the TCRbeta library. TCRdb processed the PCR reads anew with MiXCR; each CDR3 protein has one entry. Among 600,000 to 700,000 distinct CDR3 sequences listed, about 12% were seen once. The specimen comprised PBMCs, sampled before TCRalphabeta/CD19-depleted stem cell transplant. This receptor was identified in a girl aged 2-9 years with congenital amegakaryocytic thrombocytopenia, due to receive a stem cell transplant. The chain has TRBV10-3 and TRBJ2-3; maybe TRBD1 (5 bases). CDR3 sequence (DNA): TGTGCCATCAGTGAGGGGGCGGCAGATACGCAGTATTTT. It specifies CAISEGAADTQYF.